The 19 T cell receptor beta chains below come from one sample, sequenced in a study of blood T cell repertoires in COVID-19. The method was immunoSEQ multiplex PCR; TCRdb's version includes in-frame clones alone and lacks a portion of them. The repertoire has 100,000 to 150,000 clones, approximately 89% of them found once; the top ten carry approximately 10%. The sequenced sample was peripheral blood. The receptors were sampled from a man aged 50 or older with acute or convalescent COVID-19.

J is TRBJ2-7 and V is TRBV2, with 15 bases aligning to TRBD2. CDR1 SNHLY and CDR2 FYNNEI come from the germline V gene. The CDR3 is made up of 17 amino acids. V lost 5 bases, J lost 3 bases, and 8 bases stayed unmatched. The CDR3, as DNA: TGTGCCAGCAGTCTTACCGGGACTAGCGGGGGGATCTACGAGCAGTACTTC. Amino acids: CASSLTGTSGGIYEQYF.

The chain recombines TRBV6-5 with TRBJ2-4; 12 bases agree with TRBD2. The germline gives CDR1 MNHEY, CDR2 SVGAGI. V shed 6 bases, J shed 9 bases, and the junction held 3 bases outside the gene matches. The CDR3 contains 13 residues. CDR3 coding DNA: TGTGCCAGCAGGACTAGCGGGAGACGCATTCAGTACTTC. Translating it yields CASRTSGRRIQYF.

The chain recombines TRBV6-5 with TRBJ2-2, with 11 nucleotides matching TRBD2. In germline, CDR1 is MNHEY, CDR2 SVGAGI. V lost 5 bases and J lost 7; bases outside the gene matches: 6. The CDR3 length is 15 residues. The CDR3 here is CASSTVAGGVGELFF. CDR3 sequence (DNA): TGTGCCAGCAGTACTGTAGCGGGAGGGGTCGGGGAGCTGTTTTTT.

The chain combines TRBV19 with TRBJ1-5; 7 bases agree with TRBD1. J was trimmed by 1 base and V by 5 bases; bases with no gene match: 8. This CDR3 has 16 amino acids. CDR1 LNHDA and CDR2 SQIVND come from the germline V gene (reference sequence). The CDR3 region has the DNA TGTGCCAGTAGTTCCCGACAGGGAACAAGCAATCAGCCCCAGCATTTT. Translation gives CASSSRQGTSNQPQHF.

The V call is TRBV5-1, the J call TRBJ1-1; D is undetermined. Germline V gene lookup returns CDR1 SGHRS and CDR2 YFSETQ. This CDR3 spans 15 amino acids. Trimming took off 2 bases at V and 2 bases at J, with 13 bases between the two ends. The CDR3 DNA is TGCGCCAGCAGCTTTGGAGGGCAAGGAAACACTGAAGCTTTCTTT. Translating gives CASSFGGQGNTEAFF.

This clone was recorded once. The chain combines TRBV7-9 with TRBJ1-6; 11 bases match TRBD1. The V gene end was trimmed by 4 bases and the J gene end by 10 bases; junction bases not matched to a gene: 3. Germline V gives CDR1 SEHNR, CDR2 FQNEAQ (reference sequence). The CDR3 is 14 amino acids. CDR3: CASSSGQGASPLHF. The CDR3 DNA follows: TGTGCCAGCAGCTCAGGACAGGGGGCCTCACCCCTCCACTTT.

In nucleotides, the CDR3 is TGTGCCAGCAGTGATGTCGTCAGGTACTATGGCTACACCTTC. Amino acids: CASSDVVRYYGYTF. The chain joins TRBV6-1 to TRBJ1-2, with D uncertain. This CDR3 region has 14 residues. V was trimmed by 3 bases and J by 3 bases, leaving 11 bases between them. CDR1 MNHNS and CDR2 SASEGT come from the germline V gene.

CDR3 in DNA: TGCACCAGCAGCCTCGGAGGTTCTGGGGCCAACGTCCTGACTTTC. It codes for CTSSLGGSGANVLTF. The chain joins TRBV1 to TRBJ2-6; the DNA was not compared with TRBD2, the D call given in the table. TRBV1 is given as a pseudogene. The CDR3 length is 15 residues.

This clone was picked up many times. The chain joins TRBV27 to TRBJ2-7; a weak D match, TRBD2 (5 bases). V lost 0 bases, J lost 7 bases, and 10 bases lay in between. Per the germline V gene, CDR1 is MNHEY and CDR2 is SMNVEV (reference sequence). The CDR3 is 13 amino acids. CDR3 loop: CASSLSDQREQYF. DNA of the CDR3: TGTGCCAGCAGTTTATCGGACCAGCGGGAGCAGTACTTC.

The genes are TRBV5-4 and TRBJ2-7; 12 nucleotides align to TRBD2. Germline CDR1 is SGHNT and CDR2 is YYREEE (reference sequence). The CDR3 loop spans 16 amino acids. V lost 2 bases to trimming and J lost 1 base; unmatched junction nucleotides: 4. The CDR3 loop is CASSLGLAGISYEQYF. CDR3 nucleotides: TGTGCCAGCAGCTTAGGACTAGCGGGAATTTCCTACGAGCAGTACTTC.

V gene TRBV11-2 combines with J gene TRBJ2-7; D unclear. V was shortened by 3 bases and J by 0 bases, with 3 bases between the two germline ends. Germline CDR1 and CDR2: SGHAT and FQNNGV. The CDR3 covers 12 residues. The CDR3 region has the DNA TGTGCCAGCAGCTTCCTCTCCTACGAGCAGTACTTC. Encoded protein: CASSFLSYEQYF.

In nucleotides, the CDR3 is TGTGCCAGCAGGGAGAGACTATACGGGAGCCGCGAAGCCTACAATGAGCAGTTCTTC. Translation gives CASRERLYGSREAYNEQFF. This rearrangement joins TRBV28 to TRBJ2-1; perhaps TRBD2 as D (6 bases). Germline V CDR1 and CDR2: MDHEN, SYDVKM. The CDR3 sequence is 19 residues long. Trimming cost V 6 bases and J 2 bases, with 26 bases left between them.

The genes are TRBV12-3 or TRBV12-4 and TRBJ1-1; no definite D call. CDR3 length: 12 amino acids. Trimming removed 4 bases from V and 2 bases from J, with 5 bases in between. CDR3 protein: CASSYLNTEAFF. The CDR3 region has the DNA TGTGCCAGCAGTTATTTAAACACTGAAGCTTTCTTT.

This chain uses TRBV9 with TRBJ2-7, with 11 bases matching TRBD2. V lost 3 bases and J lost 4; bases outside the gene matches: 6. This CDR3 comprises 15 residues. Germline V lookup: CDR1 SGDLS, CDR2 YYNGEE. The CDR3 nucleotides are TGTGCCAGCAGCGGAACTAGCGGGAGCATGTACGAGCAGTACTTC. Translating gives CASSGTSGSMYEQYF.

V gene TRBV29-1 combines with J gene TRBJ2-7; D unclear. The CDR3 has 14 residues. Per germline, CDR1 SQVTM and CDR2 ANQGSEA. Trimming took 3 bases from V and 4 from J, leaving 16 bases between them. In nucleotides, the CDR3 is TGCAGCGTTGATGGTCCAACAACGGGTTACGAGCAGTACTTC. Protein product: CSVDGPTTGYEQYF.

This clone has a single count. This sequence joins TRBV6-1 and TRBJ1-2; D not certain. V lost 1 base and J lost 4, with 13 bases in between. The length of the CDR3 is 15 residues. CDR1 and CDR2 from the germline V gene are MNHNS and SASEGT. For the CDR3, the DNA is TGTGCCAGCAGTGAAGGAGTTGGGCAGTTCTATGGCTACACCTTC. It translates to CASSEGVGQFYGYTF.

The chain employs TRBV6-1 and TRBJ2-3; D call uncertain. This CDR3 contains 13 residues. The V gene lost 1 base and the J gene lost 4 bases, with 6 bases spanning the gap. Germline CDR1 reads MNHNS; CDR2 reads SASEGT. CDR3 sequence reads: CASSEGPPDTQYF. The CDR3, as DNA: TGTGCCAGCAGTGAAGGGCCCCCAGATACGCAGTATTTT.

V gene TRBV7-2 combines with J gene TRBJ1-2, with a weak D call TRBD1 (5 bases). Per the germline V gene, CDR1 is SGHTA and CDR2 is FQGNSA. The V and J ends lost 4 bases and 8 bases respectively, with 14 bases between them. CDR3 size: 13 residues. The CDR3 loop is CASSSTASGGYTF. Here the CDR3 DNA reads TGTGCCAGCAGCTCGACAGCCTCCGGGGGCTACACCTTC.

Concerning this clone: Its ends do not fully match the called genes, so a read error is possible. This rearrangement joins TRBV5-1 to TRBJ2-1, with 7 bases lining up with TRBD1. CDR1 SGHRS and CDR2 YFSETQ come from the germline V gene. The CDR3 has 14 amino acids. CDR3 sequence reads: CASSLPGQNNEQLF. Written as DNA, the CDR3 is TGCGCCAGCAGCTTGCCGGGACAGAACAATGAGCAGCTCTTC.